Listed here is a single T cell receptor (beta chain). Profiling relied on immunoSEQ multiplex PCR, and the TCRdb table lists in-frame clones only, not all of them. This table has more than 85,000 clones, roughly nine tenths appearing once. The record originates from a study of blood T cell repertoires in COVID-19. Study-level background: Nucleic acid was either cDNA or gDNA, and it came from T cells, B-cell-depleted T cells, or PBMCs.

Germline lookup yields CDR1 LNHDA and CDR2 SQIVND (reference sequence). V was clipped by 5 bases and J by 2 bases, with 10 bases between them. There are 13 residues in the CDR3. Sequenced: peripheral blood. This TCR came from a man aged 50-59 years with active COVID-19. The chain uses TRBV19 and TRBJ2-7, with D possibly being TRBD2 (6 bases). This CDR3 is CASSQTGAYEQYF. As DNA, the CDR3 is TGTGCCAGTAGTCAGACGGGAGCCTACGAGCAGTACTTC. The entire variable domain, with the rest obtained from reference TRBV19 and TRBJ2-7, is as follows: DGGITQSPKYLFRKEGQNVTLSCEQNLNHDAMYWYRQDPGQGLRLIYYSQIVNDFQKGDIAEGYSVSREKKESFPLTVTSAQKNPTAFYLCASSQTGAYEQYFGPGTRLTVT.